The following is a T cell receptor (beta chain) sequence with its context. In germline, CDR1 is MNHEY, CDR2 SVGAGI. V was clipped by 7 bases and J by 12 bases, with 13 bases between them. The length of the CDR3 is 11 residues. While infection was still active, Seattle patients were enrolled and then followed longitudinally. The authors' processing: Scientists estimated how many nucleated cells there were by amplifying reference gene primers. Assay used: immunoSEQ multiplex PCR; TCRdb lists only in-frame clones, some missing. V and J calls and clone size are those listed in that table; D and trimming were worked out from the DNA. The data hold some 200,000 clones, with 80% to 85% observed a single time. This sample was taken from a study of blood T cell repertoires in COVID-19. Background on the study: Italy, Spain and the United States were the sources of the convalescent and acute COVID-19 samples. The cDNA or gDNA used as material had been derived from T cells, B-cell-depleted T cells, or PBMCs.

This chain connects TRBV6-5 to TRBJ2-1, with D unclear. The source of this sequence is a woman in her 70s with COVID-19, enrolled during active disease. Source material: peripheral blood. This CDR3 is CASNLRYGQFF. The CDR3 nucleotides read TGTGCCAGCAACTTACGGTACGGGCAGTTCTTC.